Listed below are T cell receptor beta chains from one sample, sequenced in a study of response to subunit inactivated influenza vaccine. TCRdb processed the RT-PCR reads anew with MiXCR; each CDR3 protein has one entry. The sample carries more than 150,000 distinct CDR3 sequences, roughly 8.7% recorded once. The starting material was non-naive T cells sorted from PBMCs, obtained on the day of vaccination. The receptors stem from a man aged 50 or older who received an inactivated influenza vaccine. The CDR3 runs from the conserved cysteine through the conserved F or W. The D gene is left open where the match is weak. Some rows mark clone size as missing; the rest say once, few, many or name a class of expanded clone.

j_call	v_call	clone_size	d_call	cdr3_nt	cdr3_aa
TRBJ1-2	TRBV12-3/TRBV12-4	.	TRBD1	TGTGCCAGCAGTTCCTGGACAGGGTTCTCAGCGTTTGGCTACACCTTC	CASSSWTGFSAFGYTF
TRBJ2-7	TRBV20-1	many	.	TGCAGTGCTATCGGGACGCAGTCCTACGAGCAGTACTTC	CSAIGTQSYEQYF
TRBJ2-1	TRBV20-1	.	.	TGCAGTGCTCCGGCACATGAGCAGTTCTTC	CSAPAHEQFF
TRBJ1-6	TRBV28	.	TRBD1	TGTGCCAGCAGTTTCGTGGCCCCTCAGGGGGCCTCCTATAATTCACCCCTCCACTTT	CASSFVAPQGASYNSPLHF
TRBJ2-7	TRBV7-2	many	.	TGTGCCAGCAGCTTAGCCAGCTCCTACGAGCAGTACTTC	CASSLASSYEQYF
TRBJ1-5	TRBV6-2/TRBV6-3	few	.	TGTGCCAGCCATGGAAGGGACCCTCTAACCCAGCCCCAGCATTTT	CASHGRDPLTQPQHF
TRBJ2-7	TRBV9	.	TRBD1	TGTGCCAGCAGCCCGCGGACAGGGGCGCCCGAGCAGTACTTC	CASSPRTGAPEQYF
TRBJ1-5	TRBV16	many	.	TGTGCCAGCAGCCAAGCCGGGACAAATAATCAGCCCCAGCATTTT	CASSQAGTNNQPQHF
TRBJ2-2	TRBV9	many	.	TGTGCCAGCACCATAGACCCGGGTCCCGGGGAGCTGTTTTTT	CASTIDPGPGELFF
TRBJ2-1	TRBV5-1	many	.	TGCGCCAGCAGCTTGGAAGGCCACCAGTACAATGAGCAGTTCTTC	CASSLEGHQYNEQFF
TRBJ2-7	TRBV5-1	many	TRBD1	TGCGCCAGCAGCTTGGGACAGGGCGGTGAGCAGTACTTC	CASSLGQGGEQYF
TRBJ2-7	TRBV5-5	few	TRBD2	TGTGCCAGCAGCTTGCAGCCCGCGAGGGAGGGATCCTACGAGCAGTACTTC	CASSLQPAREGSYEQYF
TRBJ2-1	TRBV29-1	many	TRBD2	TGCAGCGTTCTTCTGACTAGCGCCTACAATGAGCAGTTCTTC	CSVLLTSAYNEQFF
TRBJ1-1	TRBV27	many	.	TGTGCCAGCAGTTTATTCAGGGGCACTGAAGCTTTCTTT	CASSLFRGTEAFF
TRBJ2-2	TRBV4-2	few	.	TGTGCCAGCAGCCCACGGACAGCGGACACCGGGGAGCTGTTTTTT	CASSPRTADTGELFF
TRBJ2-7	TRBV5-5	.	.	TGTGCCAGCAGCCCCTTCAGGGCCTACGAGCAGTACTTC	CASSPFRAYEQYF
TRBJ2-3	TRBV20-1	few	.	TGCAGTGCTAGAAGGACAGGCGGGGTAGATACGCAGTATTTT	CSARRTGGVDTQYF
TRBJ2-7	TRBV28	.	.	TGTGCCAGCAGTTTAATTGGGGGGTATAGCGAGCAGTACTTC	CASSLIGGYSEQYF
TRBJ2-2	TRBV7-2	few	TRBD2	TGTGCCAGCAGCTTAGACGGGAGGGCCGTCGGGGAGCTGTTTTTT	CASSLDGRAVGELFF
TRBJ1-1	TRBV12-3/TRBV12-4	.	TRBD1	TGTGCCAGCAGTTCCCGGACAGGGTTAAATCGGCGTGAAGCTTTCTTT	CASSSRTGLNRREAFF
TRBJ1-4	TRBV5-1	many	.	TGCGCCAGCAGTTCCGTGGGCACTAATGAAAAACTGTTTTTT	CASSSVGTNEKLFF
TRBJ1-6	TRBV5-1	.	TRBD1	TGCGCCAGCAGCTTCGGACAGGGGTTGGCTTCACCCCTCCACTTT	CASSFGQGLASPLHF
TRBJ2-1	TRBV12-3/TRBV12-4	many	.	TGTGCCAGCAGGCCCCTATTAGGGGGAGGGCCTAATGAGCAGTTCTTC	CASRPLLGGGPNEQFF
TRBJ1-6	TRBV12-3/TRBV12-4	many	TRBD1	TGTGCCAGCAGTTTCGCGGACAGGGACTCACCCCTCCACTTT	CASSFADRDSPLHF
TRBJ2-6	TRBV4-3	many	.	TGCGCCAGCAGCAGGGGCGAAAGCTCTGGGGCCAACGTCCTGACTTTC	CASSRGESSGANVLTF
TRBJ1-5	TRBV5-1	many	.	TGCGCCAGCAGCGAGGACTCCAGGGGTAATCAGCCCCAGCATTTT	CASSEDSRGNQPQHF
TRBJ2-6	TRBV6-1	.	.	TGTGCCAGCAGCCCCGGAGAGGGCGCTGGGGCCAACGTCCTGACTTTC	CASSPGEGAGANVLTF
TRBJ2-1	TRBV6-1	many	TRBD1	TGTGCCAGCAGTGAAAGACAGGGCGGTTGGAATGAGCAGTTCTTC	CASSERQGGWNEQFF
TRBJ2-2	TRBV12-3/TRBV12-4	.	.	TGTGCCAGCATATCGAGGGACGGGGAGCTGTTTTTT	CASISRDGELFF
TRBJ1-6	TRBV25-1	many	.	TGTGCCAGCACACCAGGTGCGGACAATTCACCCCTCCACTTT	CASTPGADNSPLHF
TRBJ1-5	TRBV20-1	many	.	TGCAGTGCTAGATCGCCGGGAACGGGCAATCAGCCCCAGCATTTT	CSARSPGTGNQPQHF
TRBJ1-1	TRBV12-3/TRBV12-4	many	.	TGTGCCAGCAGTGAGAGGAACACTGAAGCTTTCTTT	CASSERNTEAFF
TRBJ2-5	TRBV20-1	.	.	TGCAGTGCTATCCGGGACACCCAAGAGACCCAGTACTTC	CSAIRDTQETQYF
TRBJ2-7	TRBV5-1	few	TRBD1	TGCGCCAGCAGGATGGACAGGGGATACGAGCAGTACTTC	CASRMDRGYEQYF
TRBJ1-5	TRBV6-1	.	TRBD1	TGTGCCAGCAGTGTGGGACAGGGAGGTTGGTGGCCCCAGCATTTT	CASSVGQGGWWPQHF
TRBJ2-4	TRBV4-3	.	.	TGCGCCAGCAGCCAAGATTCGGGCTGGCGCAACATTCAGTACTTC	CASSQDSGWRNIQYF
TRBJ1-5	TRBV10-3	.	TRBD1	TGTGCCAGCTGGGACAGGGGGAGTAATCAGCCCCAGCATTTT	CASWDRGSNQPQHF
TRBJ1-2	TRBV4-3	.	TRBD1	TGCGCCAGCAGCGCTACCACAGGGGGTTCTAACTATGGCTACACCTTC	CASSATTGGSNYGYTF
TRBJ1-2	TRBV7-9	.	TRBD1	TGTGCCAGCAGCCCCGCGGGACAGGGTCCTGGCTACACCTTC	CASSPAGQGPGYTF
TRBJ2-7	TRBV28	.	.	TGTGCCAGCAGACCCCTATCTGGGATCCACGAGCAGTACTTC	CASRPLSGIHEQYF
TRBJ2-3	TRBV20-1	many	.	TGCAGTGCTAGGGCGACTGTTACAGATACGCAGTATTTT	CSARATVTDTQYF
TRBJ1-2	TRBV5-1	.	.	TGCGCCAGCAGCTTGCTAACGGACTATGGCTACACCTTC	CASSLLTDYGYTF
TRBJ2-2	TRBV5-5	many	.	TGTGCCAGCAGCTTGGGGGGCACGAGGGGCGGGGAGCTGTTTTTT	CASSLGGTRGGELFF
TRBJ2-5	TRBV7-7	.	TRBD1	TGTGCCAGCAGCTTAGGCTGGACAGGGAAAGAGACCCAGTACTTC	CASSLGWTGKETQYF
TRBJ1-6	TRBV20-1	.	.	TGCAGTGCTAGATTCGTGACAGGTTTGAATTCACCCCTCCACTTT	CSARFVTGLNSPLHF
TRBJ1-2	TRBV15	many	.	TGTGCCACCAGCAGAGCTGTAAGGGGGACACCTTATGGCTACACCTTC	CATSRAVRGTPYGYTF
TRBJ1-1	TRBV6-4	many	.	TGTGCCAGCAGCCCCCGGCCTACTGAAGCTTTCTTT	CASSPRPTEAFF
TRBJ2-7	TRBV7-2	.	TRBD1	TGTGCCAGCAGCCTCGACGGGACAGGGCTCTACGAGCAGTACTTC	CASSLDGTGLYEQYF